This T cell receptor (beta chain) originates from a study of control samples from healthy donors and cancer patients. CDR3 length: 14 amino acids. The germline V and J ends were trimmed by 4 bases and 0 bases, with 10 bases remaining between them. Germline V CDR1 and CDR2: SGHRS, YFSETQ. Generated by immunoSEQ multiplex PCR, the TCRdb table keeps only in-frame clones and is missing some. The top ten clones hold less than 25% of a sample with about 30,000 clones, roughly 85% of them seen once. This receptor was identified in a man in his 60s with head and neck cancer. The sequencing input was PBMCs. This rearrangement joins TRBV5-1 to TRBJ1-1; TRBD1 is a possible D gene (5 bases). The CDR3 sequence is CASSPDTLNTEAFF. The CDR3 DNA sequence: TGCGCCAGCAGCCCGGACACTTTGAACACTGAAGCTTTCTTT.